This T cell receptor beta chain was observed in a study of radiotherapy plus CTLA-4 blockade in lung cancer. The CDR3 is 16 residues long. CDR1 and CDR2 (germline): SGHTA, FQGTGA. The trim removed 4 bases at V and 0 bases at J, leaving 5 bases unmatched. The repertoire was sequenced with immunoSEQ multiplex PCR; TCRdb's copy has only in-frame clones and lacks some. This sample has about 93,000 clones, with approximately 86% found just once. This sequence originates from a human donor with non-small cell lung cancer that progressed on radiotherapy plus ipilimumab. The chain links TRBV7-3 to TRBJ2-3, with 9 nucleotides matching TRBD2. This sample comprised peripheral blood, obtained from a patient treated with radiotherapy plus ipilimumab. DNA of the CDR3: TGTGCCAGCAGCTCTATTAGCGGGGGCAGCACAGATACGCAGTATTTT. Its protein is CASSSISGGSTDTQYF. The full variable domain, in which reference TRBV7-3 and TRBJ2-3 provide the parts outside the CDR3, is GAGVSQTPSNKVTEKGKYVELRCDPISGHTALYWYRQSLGQGPEFLIYFQGTGAADDSGLPNDRFFAVRPEGSVSTLKIQRTERGDSAVYLCASSSISGGSTDTQYFGPGTRLTVL.